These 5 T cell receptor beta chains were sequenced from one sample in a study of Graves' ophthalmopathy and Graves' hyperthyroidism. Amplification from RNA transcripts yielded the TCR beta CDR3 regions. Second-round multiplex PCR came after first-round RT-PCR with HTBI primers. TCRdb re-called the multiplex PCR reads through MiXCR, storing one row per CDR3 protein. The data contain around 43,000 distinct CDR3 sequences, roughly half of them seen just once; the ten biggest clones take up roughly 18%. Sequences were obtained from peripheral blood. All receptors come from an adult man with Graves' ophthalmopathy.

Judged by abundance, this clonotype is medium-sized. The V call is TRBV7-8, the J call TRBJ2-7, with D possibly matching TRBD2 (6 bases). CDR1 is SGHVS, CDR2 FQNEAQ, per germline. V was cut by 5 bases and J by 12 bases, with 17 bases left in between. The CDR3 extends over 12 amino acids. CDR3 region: CASSERSREVYV. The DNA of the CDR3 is TGTGCCAGCAGCGAGAGATCGAGGGAGGTGTACGTC.

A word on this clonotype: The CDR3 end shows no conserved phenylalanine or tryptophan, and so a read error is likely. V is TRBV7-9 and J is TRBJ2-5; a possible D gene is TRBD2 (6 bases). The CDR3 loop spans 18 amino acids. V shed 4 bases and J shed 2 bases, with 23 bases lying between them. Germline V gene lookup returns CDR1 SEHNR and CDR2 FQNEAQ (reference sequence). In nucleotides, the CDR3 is TGTGCCAGCAGCTCAACTGGGCTAGCGATGAGGAGGCAAGAGACCCAGTACTGC. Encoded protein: CASSSTGLAMRRQETQYC.

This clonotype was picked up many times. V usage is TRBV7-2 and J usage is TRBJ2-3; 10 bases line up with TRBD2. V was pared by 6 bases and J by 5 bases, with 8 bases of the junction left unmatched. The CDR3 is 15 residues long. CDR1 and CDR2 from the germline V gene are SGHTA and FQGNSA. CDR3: CASSQALAGRDTQYF. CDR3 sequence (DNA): TGTGCCAGCAGTCAAGCACTAGCGGGGAGAGATACGCAGTATTTT. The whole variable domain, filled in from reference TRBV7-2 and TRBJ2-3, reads GAGVSQSPSNKVTEKGKDVELRCDPISGHTALYWYRQSLGQGLEFLIYFQGNSAPDKSGLPSDRFSAERTGGSVSTLTIQRTQQEDSAVYLCASSQALAGRDTQYFGPGTRLTVL.

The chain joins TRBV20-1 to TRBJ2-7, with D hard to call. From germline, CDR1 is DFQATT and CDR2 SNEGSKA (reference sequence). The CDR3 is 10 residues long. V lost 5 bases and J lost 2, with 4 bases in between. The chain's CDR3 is CSALPYEQYF. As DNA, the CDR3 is TGCAGTGCTCTCCCCTACGAGCAGTACTTC.

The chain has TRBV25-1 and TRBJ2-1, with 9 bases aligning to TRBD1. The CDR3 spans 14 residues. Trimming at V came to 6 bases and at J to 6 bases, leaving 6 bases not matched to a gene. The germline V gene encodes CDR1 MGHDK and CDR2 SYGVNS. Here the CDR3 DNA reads TGTGCCAGCAGCCGACAGGGGGTGATCAATGAGCAGTTCTTC. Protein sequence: CASSRQGVINEQFF.